The T cell receptor (beta chain) described here comes from a study of shared clonotypes between healthy human individuals. Whole-study findings and limits: A generally larger estimated richness was seen in naive subsets than in memory subsets.

Germline V gene data show CDR1 as SGHNT and CDR2 as YENEEA. Trimming removed 0 bases at V and 4 bases at J, with 15 bases between. This CDR3 contains 17 residues. The healthy adult donors were HIV-negative and reported no recent acute infections or vaccinations. As for this clone: Its matching antigen is unknown.

Only in-frame clones appear in the TCRdb table, and some are missing; sequencing was by immunoSEQ multiplex PCR. The repertoire includes around 2.5 million clones, 93% of them detected once, and about 0.38% sits in the top ten. This chain joins TRBV11-3 and TRBJ2-2; D not resolved. The source of this sequence is a young man in good health. Some clones in this sample may be carry-over from other donors' samples. The sequenced sample was naive CD4+ T cells from PBMCs. The sample's subset: CD45RA+ positively selected. The CDR3 reads CASSLDGRAVGTGELFF. In DNA form, the CDR3 reads TGTGCCAGCAGCTTAGACGGAAGGGCAGTAGGCACCGGGGAGCTGTTTTTT.